This is a list of T cell receptor beta chains from one sample in a study of blood T cell repertoires in COVID-19. Assay: immunoSEQ multiplex PCR; the TCRdb copy retains only in-frame clones and omits some. The profile shows fewer than 15,000 clones, 80% to 95% of them singletons. Sequenced: peripheral blood. All receptors come from a human donor with active COVID-19. The donor label of this sample is uncertain. Both conserved end residues are part of each CDR3. Fields, in order: CDR3 DNA, CDR3 protein, J gene, D gene, V gene, clone size. D genes are given only for firm matches. Size is omitted from some rows. Given values are once, few, many or a class for expanded clones.

CDR3 DNA: TGTGCCAGCAGTCCCGCCGGGGTGGTTAGCAATCAGCCCCAGCATTTT
CDR3 protein: CASSPAGVVSNQPQHF
J gene: TRBJ1-5
D gene: -
V gene: TRBV27
clone size: -

CDR3 DNA: TGTGCCAGTAGTACGGGGTACCTGGGGAACACCGGGGAGCTGTTTTTT
CDR3 protein: CASSTGYLGNTGELFF
J gene: TRBJ2-2
D gene: -
V gene: TRBV19
clone size: -

CDR3 DNA: TGTGCCAGCCGCGGCGGACTCAAAAACATTCAGTACTTC
CDR3 protein: CASRGGLKNIQYF
J gene: TRBJ2-4
D gene: -
V gene: TRBV4-2
clone size: -

CDR3 DNA: TGTGCCAGCTCACCAGGGGGCGGAGAGACCCAGTACTTC
CDR3 protein: CASSPGGGETQYF
J gene: TRBJ2-5
D gene: -
V gene: TRBV18
clone size: -

CDR3 DNA: TGTGCCAGCAGTTTAGAGTCACCCCTCCACTTT
CDR3 protein: CASSLESPLHF
J gene: TRBJ1-6
D gene: -
V gene: TRBV28
clone size: -

CDR3 DNA: TGTGCCAGCAGTCTACCCGGGACAAGCTATGGCTACACCTTC
CDR3 protein: CASSLPGTSYGYTF
J gene: TRBJ1-2
D gene: -
V gene: TRBV5-4
clone size: once

CDR3 DNA: TGTGCCAGCAGCCACAGGACCCTGGGGACAGATACGCAGTATTTT
CDR3 protein: CASSHRTLGTDTQYF
J gene: TRBJ2-3
D gene: -
V gene: TRBV6-5
clone size: -

CDR3 DNA: TGTGCCAGCAGCGTACAGGCCACTGGGGAGCAGTACTTC
CDR3 protein: CASSVQATGEQYF
J gene: TRBJ2-7
D gene: -
V gene: TRBV9
clone size: -

CDR3 DNA: TGTGCCAGCAGCTCGGGACTGGAGGAGACCCAGTACTTC
CDR3 protein: CASSSGLEETQYF
J gene: TRBJ2-5
D gene: -
V gene: TRBV11-2
clone size: -

CDR3 DNA: TGTGCCAGCAGCTTCGGGGGGGCACGCAAAAACATTCAGTACTTC
CDR3 protein: CASSFGGARKNIQYF
J gene: TRBJ2-4
D gene: TRBD2
V gene: TRBV25-1
clone size: -

CDR3 DNA: TGTGCTAGTGGTCCCCGGCTTGGCGGGCTGGGAACAGATACGCAGTATTTT
CDR3 protein: CASGPRLGGLGTDTQYF
J gene: TRBJ2-3
D gene: -
V gene: TRBV12-5
clone size: -

CDR3 DNA: TGTGCCAGCAGCCTAGGCCAGGGTCTTGGCTACACCTTC
CDR3 protein: CASSLGQGLGYTF
J gene: TRBJ1-2
D gene: -
V gene: TRBV7-9
clone size: once

CDR3 DNA: TGTGCCAGCAGCCCGGGGATGGGGATGGATGGCTACACCTTC
CDR3 protein: CASSPGMGMDGYTF
J gene: TRBJ1-2
D gene: -
V gene: TRBV9
clone size: -